This TCR beta chain was sequenced in a study of blood T cell repertoires in COVID-19. Across the study: Donors in the United States, Italy and Spain gave samples during acute or convalescent COVID-19. Sources were T cells, B-cell-depleted T cells, or PBMCs; the material itself was cDNA or gDNA.

Per the authors' pipeline: Researchers report that nucleated cell counts were estimated from reference gene primer amplification. The data were produced by immunoSEQ multiplex PCR, yet TCRdb's version contains in-frame clones alone and is incomplete. That table is the source of V, J and clone size, and D and trimming were worked out from the DNA. The sample contains some 260,000 clones, around 88% of which appear only once. The ends were cut back, 1 base at V and 4 bases at J, with 17 bases in the middle. This CDR3 has 15 amino acids. From germline, CDR1 is SQVTM and CDR2 ANQGSEA. The V and J genes are TRBV29-1 and TRBJ2-7, with D hard to call. The clonotype was recovered from a man older than 75 with acute or convalescent COVID-19. Sequencing was carried out using peripheral blood. CDR3 in DNA: TGCAGCGTTGAAGGCCACGGGTCCCTCACTTACGAGCAGTACTTC. This gives the protein CSVEGHGSLTYEQYF.